This T cell receptor (beta chain) stems from a study of T cells in Graves' hyperthyroidism and ophthalmopathy. Notes on the study in general: Most expanded thyroid clonotypes above 0.001 also appeared in blood. Ophthalmopathy was separated from stable hyperthyroidism by a 13 V-J model.

What was amplified from RNA transcripts were TCR beta CDR3 regions. Carried out on the TCR CDR3, a first-round RT-PCR used the HTBI primer set. TCRdb re-derived calls from the multiplex PCR reads in MiXCR, one entry per CDR3 protein. The table has approximately 490,000 distinct CDR3 sequences, roughly 23% seen once. Lactation, pregnancy, other autoimmune disease or uncontrolled infection led to exclusion of patients. PBMCs came from 10 ml fresh peripheral blood. This clonotype was counted a few times. Its antigen is currently unknown. This sequence was found in a woman between 65 and 79 years old with Graves' ophthalmopathy. Sequenced sample: blood.

The CDR3 here is CASSALRYNEQFF. The CDR3 DNA follows: TGTGCCAGCAGCGCCCTAAGATACAATGAGCAGTTCTTC. The chain carries TRBV2 and TRBJ2-1; D remains unclear. V lost 6 bases and J 4 bases, leaving 10 bases between the germline ends. The length of the CDR3 is 13 residues. Per germline, CDR1 SNHLY and CDR2 FYNNEI.